Below, one TCR beta chain is given with its context. Its target is unknown. Described treatment: about 20 received Ad26.COV2.S at low or high dose, single or two shots; 5 received placebo; per-sample allocation not given. Vaccine and placebo recipients were sampled on day 63 after the first injection. The CDR3 has 13 amino acids. The germline gives CDR1 MDHEN, CDR2 SYDVKM. With 6 bases removed from V and 2 bases from J, the gap between germline ends came to 9 bases. Profiled with immunoSEQ multiplex PCR; TCRdb holds only in-frame clones, not every one. Here the sample spans 440,000 or so clones, around 89% being singletons. This sample was taken from a study of Ad26.COV2.S vaccination and SARS-CoV-2 variants. General study results and limits: Similar non-spike TCR breadth was seen in vaccine and placebo recipients.

The sequence was obtained from a person aged 18-65 years who received the Ad26.COV2.S COVID-19 vaccine or a placebo. The specimen was peripheral blood, collected in a trial of Ad26.COV2.S vaccine versus placebo. This chain uses TRBV28 with TRBJ2-3; no definite D call. The CDR3 bases are TGTGCCAGCAGAGTACAACTCACAGATACGCAGTATTTT. Translating it yields CASRVQLTDTQYF. Looking up the rest from reference TRBV28 and TRBJ2-3 gives the full variable domain: DVKVTQSSRYLVKRTGEKVFLECVQDMDHENMFWYRQDPGLGLRLIYFSYDVKMKEKGDIPEGYSVSREKKERFSLILESASTNQTSMYLCASRVQLTDTQYFGPGTRLTVL.